The present TCR beta chain was sequenced within a study of blood T cells in healthy people across ages. General study results and limits: Strong correlation linked observed beta diversity and percent naive T cells.

Points on this clonotype: The antigen is not known.

CDR1 and CDR2 from the germline V gene are SGHTA and FQGTGA. The CDR3 consists of 16 residues. With 7 bases removed from V and 4 bases from J, the gap between germline ends came to 20 bases. A J-beta primer mix and a sample-barcoded 5' primer were used in a second PCR of roughly 6 to 11 cycles. MiXCR, run by TCRdb on the 5' RACE reads, gives a single entry per CDR3 protein. The sample consists of about 1.5 million distinct CDR3 sequences, 42% of them appearing once. Aged roughly 6 to 95, donors were systemically healthy Caucasians from Russia. This chain links TRBV7-3 with TRBJ2-1, with D possibly matching TRBD2 (7 bases). The origin of this receptor is a woman younger than 35 in good health. The sequenced sample was blood. The CDR3 coding sequence is TGTGCCAGCACCCAAGGGGCGGCGGGGGCATACAATGAGCAGTTCTTC. This codes for CASTQGAAGAYNEQFF.